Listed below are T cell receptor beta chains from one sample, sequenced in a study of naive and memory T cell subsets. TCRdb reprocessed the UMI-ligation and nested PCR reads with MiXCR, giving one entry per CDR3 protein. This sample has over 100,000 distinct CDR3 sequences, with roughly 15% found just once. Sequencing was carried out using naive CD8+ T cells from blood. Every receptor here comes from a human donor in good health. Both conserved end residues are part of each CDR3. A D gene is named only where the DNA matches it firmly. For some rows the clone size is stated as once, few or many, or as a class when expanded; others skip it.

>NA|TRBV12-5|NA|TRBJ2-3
CASGLGTGTDTQYF
TGTGCTAGTGGTTTGGGGACAGGCACAGATACGCAGTATTTT
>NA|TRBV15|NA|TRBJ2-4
CATSSAPGPKNIQYF
TGTGCCACCAGCAGCGCACCGGGACCTAAAAACATTCAGTACTTC
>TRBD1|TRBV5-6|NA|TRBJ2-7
CASSLAHGQGFEQYF
TGTGCCAGCAGCTTGGCCCACGGACAGGGGTTCGAGCAGTACTTC
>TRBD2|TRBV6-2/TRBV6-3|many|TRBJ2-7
CASSPRTSGSPPYEQYF
TGTGCCAGCAGCCCACGGACTAGCGGAAGCCCTCCCTACGAGCAGTACTTC
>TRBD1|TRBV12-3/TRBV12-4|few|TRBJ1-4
CASYAGTGVEKLFF
TGTGCCTCTTATGCCGGGACAGGGGTTGAAAAACTGTTTTTT
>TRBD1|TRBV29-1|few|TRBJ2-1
CSARDSQSHEQFF
TGCAGCGCTCGGGACAGTCAATCACATGAGCAGTTCTTC
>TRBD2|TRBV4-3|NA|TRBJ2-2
CASSQTAGGNTGELFF
TGCGCCAGCAGCCAAACAGCGGGGGGGAACACCGGGGAGCTGTTTTTT
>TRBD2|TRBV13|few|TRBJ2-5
CASSLGLAGVTETQYF
TGTGCCAGCAGCCTGGGACTAGCGGGAGTAACCGAGACCCAGTACTTC
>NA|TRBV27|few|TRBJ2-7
CASSPTPSYEQYF
TGTGCCAGCAGCCCGACACCCTCCTACGAGCAGTACTTC
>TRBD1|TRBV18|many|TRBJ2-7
CASSPRDSSYEQYF
TGTGCCAGCTCACCAAGGGACAGCTCCTACGAGCAGTACTTC
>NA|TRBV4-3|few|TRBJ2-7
CASSQDRPGPYEQYF
TGCGCCAGCAGCCAAGATCGTCCGGGACCCTACGAGCAGTACTTC
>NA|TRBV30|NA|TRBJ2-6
CAWSVGSGANVLTF
TGTGCCTGGAGTGTGGGATCTGGGGCCAACGTCCTGACTTTC
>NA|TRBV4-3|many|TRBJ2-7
CASSQDRDAAYEQYF
TGCGCCAGCAGCCAAGATCGGGACGCAGCCTACGAGCAGTACTTC
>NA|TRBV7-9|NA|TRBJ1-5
CASSPGDSNQPQHF
TGTGCCAGCAGCCCCGGGGACAGCAATCAGCCCCAGCATTTT
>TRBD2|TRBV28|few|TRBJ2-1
CALSGGASYNEQFF
TGTGCCCTTAGCGGGGGGGCCTCCTACAATGAGCAGTTCTTC
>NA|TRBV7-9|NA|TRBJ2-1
CASSLLEGYQFF
TGTGCCAGCAGCTTACTAGAAGGATATCAGTTCTTC
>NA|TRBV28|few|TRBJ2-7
CATDDSYEQYF
TGTGCTACGGACGACTCCTACGAGCAGTACTTC
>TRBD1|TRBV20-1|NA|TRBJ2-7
CSASTGAEQYF
TGCAGTGCTTCGACAGGGGCCGAGCAGTACTTC
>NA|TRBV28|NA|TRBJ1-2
CASGKRTELYGYTF
TGTGCCAGCGGAAAACGGACTGAACTGTATGGCTACACCTTC
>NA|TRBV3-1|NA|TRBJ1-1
CASEAGEGIEAFF
TGTGCCAGCGAAGCGGGGGAGGGAATTGAAGCTTTCTTT
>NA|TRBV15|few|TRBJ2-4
CATSPRGVKNIQYF
TGTGCCACCAGTCCCAGGGGTGTCAAAAACATTCAGTACTTC
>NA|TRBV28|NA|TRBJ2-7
CASTPRGWRGQYF
TGTGCCAGCACGCCGAGGGGATGGAGAGGGCAGTACTTC